The clone carrying this TCR beta chain was counted only a few times. V lost 3 bases and J lost 2, with 17 bases in between. The CDR3 runs 17 residues. This entry is derived from a study of patients and donors after allogeneic stem cell transplantation. A single record per CDR3 protein comes from TCRdb applying MiXCR to the RT-PCR reads. The sample records almost 90,000 distinct CDR3 sequences, 4.5% to 5% being singletons. This sequence joins TRBV12-3 or TRBV12-4 and TRBJ1-3; D unresolved. The sequencing sample was made of blood, either unsorted or a sorted T cell fraction (not recorded which). The TCR originated in a human donor who was either an allogeneic HSCT recipient or a stem cell or donor lymphocyte infusion donor (not recorded which). It is not recorded whose cells these are; they may come from a transplant donor. This CDR3 is CASSLTGRELTGNTIYF. CDR3 DNA: TGTGCCAGCAGTTTGACCGGGAGGGAGTTGACTGGAAACACCATATATTTT.